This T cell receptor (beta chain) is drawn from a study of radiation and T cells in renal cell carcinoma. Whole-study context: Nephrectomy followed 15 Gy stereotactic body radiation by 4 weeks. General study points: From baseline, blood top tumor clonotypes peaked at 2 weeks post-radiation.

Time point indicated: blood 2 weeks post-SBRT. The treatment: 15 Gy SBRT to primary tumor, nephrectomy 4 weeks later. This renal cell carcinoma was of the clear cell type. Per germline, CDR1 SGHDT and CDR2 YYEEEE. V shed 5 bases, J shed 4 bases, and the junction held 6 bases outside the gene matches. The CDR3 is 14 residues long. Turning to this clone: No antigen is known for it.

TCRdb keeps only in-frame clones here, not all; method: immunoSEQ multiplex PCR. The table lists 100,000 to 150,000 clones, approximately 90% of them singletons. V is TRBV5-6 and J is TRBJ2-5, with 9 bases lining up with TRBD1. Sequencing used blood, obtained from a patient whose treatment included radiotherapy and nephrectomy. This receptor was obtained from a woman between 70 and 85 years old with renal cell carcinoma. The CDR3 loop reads CASSPDRGGETQYF. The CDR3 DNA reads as TGTGCCAGCAGTCCTGACAGGGGGGGAGAGACCCAGTACTTC.